Listed below are T cell receptor beta chains from one sample, sequenced in a study of response to subunit inactivated influenza vaccine. In TCRdb, the RT-PCR reads were re-called with MiXCR into one record per CDR3 protein. Seen here are a few hundred thousand distinct CDR3 sequences, approximately 11% observed once, and the top ten hold over 9.5%. The starting material was PBMCs from blood, obtained more than 35 days after vaccination. The receptors shown here come from a man between 50 and 59 years old who received an inactivated influenza vaccine. CDR3s include the opening cysteine and the closing phenylalanine or tryptophan. A D gene is named only where the DNA matches it firmly. Expanded clones get a size class; other rows say once, few or many, or leave the size out.

TRBV20-1	TRBJ2-7	many	.	TGCAGTGCTAGAGACGGGAGTGTCTACGAGCAGTACTTC	CSARDGSVYEQYF
TRBV20-1	TRBJ2-5	few	TRBD1	TGCAGTGCTAGAGATCCTGCCAGGGGGTGGGGAGAGACCCAGTACTTC	CSARDPARGWGETQYF
TRBV6-1	TRBJ1-1	few	.	TGTGCCAGCAGTCCCGGTTGGGGTATAACTGAAGCTTTCTTT	CASSPGWGITEAFF
TRBV20-1	TRBJ2-6	.	.	TGCAGTGCTCCCGGGGCCAACGTCCTGACTTTC	CSAPGANVLTF
TRBV11-1	TRBJ2-3	.	TRBD2	TGTGCCACGGGACTAGCGGGAGCAAAAGATACGCAGTATTTT	CATGLAGAKDTQYF
TRBV12-3/TRBV12-4	TRBJ1-2	many	TRBD1	TGTGCCAGCAGCGAGGGACAGATTTATGGCTACACCTTC	CASSEGQIYGYTF
TRBV6-5	TRBJ2-7	many	.	TGTGCCAGCAGTTATACAGGACCTCCTGACTTCTACGAGCAGTACTTC	CASSYTGPPDFYEQYF
TRBV5-1	TRBJ1-1	many	TRBD1	TGCGCCAGCAGCCCTAGGACAGGGGGCTTGAACACTGAAGCTTTCTTT	CASSPRTGGLNTEAFF
TRBV29-1	TRBJ2-5	.	TRBD1	TGCAGCGTGGCCCGGACAGGGGGGATTCTGGGAGAGACCCAGTACTTC	CSVARTGGILGETQYF
TRBV10-3	TRBJ2-3	.	TRBD2	TGTGCCACTCGGACTAGCGGGGGGCACACAGATACGCAGTATTTT	CATRTSGGHTDTQYF
TRBV7-8	TRBJ2-7	few	TRBD2	TGTGCCAGCAGCGCCCTCGGTACTAGCGGCTACGAGCAGTACTTC	CASSALGTSGYEQYF
TRBV4-3	TRBJ2-2	.	.	TGCGCCAGCAGCCAACCCGTAAACACCGGGGAGCTGTTTTTT	CASSQPVNTGELFF
TRBV27	TRBJ2-2	.	.	TGTGCCAGCACCACAAACAGAGTCACCGGGGAGCTGTTTTTT	CASTTNRVTGELFF
TRBV7-6	TRBJ2-1	few	.	TGTGCCAGCAGTTTACGACCGGTTTCAGAAACCAATGAGCAGTTCTTC	CASSLRPVSETNEQFF
TRBV12-3/TRBV12-4	TRBJ1-5	few	TRBD1	TGTGCCAGCAGTGGGACAGGCCCGAATCAGCCCCAGCATTTT	CASSGTGPNQPQHF
TRBV5-1	TRBJ2-2	.	.	TGCGCCAGCAGCTTGCAGGGAGGAGCGGGCACCGGGGAGCTGTTTTTT	CASSLQGGAGTGELFF
TRBV9	TRBJ2-4	.	.	TGTGCCAGCAGCGTAGTTGGGGGGGCGCCTGACATTCAGTACTTC	CASSVVGGAPDIQYF
TRBV24-1	TRBJ2-7	few	.	TGTGCCACCAGTGATTTCGGCTACGAGCAGTACTTC	CATSDFGYEQYF
TRBV5-1	TRBJ2-2	many	.	TGCGCCAGCAGCACCAGCGGAATGAACACCGGGGAGCTGTTTTTT	CASSTSGMNTGELFF
TRBV6-5	TRBJ2-4	.	.	TGTGCCAGCAGTTACTCGATGGGGGGAGCCAAAAACATTCAGTACTTC	CASSYSMGGAKNIQYF
TRBV28	TRBJ1-2	few	.	TGTGCCAGCAGTTTCCAAGGGGCTGGCTATGGCTACACCTTC	CASSFQGAGYGYTF
TRBV6-4	TRBJ2-3	many	.	TGTGCCAGCAGCCCCTTGGCGGAGAGCACAGATACGCAGTATTTT	CASSPLAESTDTQYF
TRBV15	TRBJ2-1	many	.	TGTGCCACCAGCAGAGATGGCGGCTTTCGCCGGGCGAATGAGCAGTTCTTC	CATSRDGGFRRANEQFF
TRBV6-1	TRBJ1-2	few	.	TGTGCCACCTCCGTTAGTGTTTCTAACTATGGCTACACCTTC	CATSVSVSNYGYTF
TRBV14	TRBJ2-5	.	.	TGTGCCAGCAGCCAAGATCCAGGGTGGGACCAGTACTTC	CASSQDPGWDQYF
TRBV12-3/TRBV12-4	TRBJ1-1	.	.	TGTGCCAGCAGTTTAGGTTTGCGAGGGGAAGCTTTCTTT	CASSLGLRGEAFF
TRBV6-1	TRBJ1-5	many	.	TGTGCCAGCAGTGCCCCTACTAGGGCCGCACGGCCCCAGCATTTT	CASSAPTRAARPQHF
TRBV11-2	TRBJ2-7	few	TRBD2	TGTGCCAGCAGCTTAGAGGTGATGACTAGCGGAACCTACGAGCAGTACTTC	CASSLEVMTSGTYEQYF
TRBV5-5	TRBJ1-5	few	.	TGTGCCAGCAGCTTCACAACAGGGTCCAATCAGCCCCAGCATTTT	CASSFTTGSNQPQHF